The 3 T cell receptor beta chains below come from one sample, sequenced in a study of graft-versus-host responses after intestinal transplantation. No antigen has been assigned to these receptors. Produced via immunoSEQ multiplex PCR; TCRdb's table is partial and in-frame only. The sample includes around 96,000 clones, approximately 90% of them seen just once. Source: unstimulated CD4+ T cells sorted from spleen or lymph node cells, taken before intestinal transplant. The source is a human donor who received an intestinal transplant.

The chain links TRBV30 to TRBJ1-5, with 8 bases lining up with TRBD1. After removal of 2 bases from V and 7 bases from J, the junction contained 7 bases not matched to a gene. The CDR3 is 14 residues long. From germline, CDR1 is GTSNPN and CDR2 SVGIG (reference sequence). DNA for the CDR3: TGTGCCTGGAGTTCTGGACAGGGAGGGCAGCCCCAGCATTTT. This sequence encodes CAWSSGQGGQPQHF.

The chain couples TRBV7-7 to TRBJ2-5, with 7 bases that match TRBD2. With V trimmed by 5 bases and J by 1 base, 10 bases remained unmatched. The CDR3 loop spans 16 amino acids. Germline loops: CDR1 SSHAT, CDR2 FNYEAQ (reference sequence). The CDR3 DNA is TGTGCCAGCAGCCTAAGACCCGGGACTACCCAAGAGACCCAGTACTTC. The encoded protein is CASSLRPGTTQETQYF.

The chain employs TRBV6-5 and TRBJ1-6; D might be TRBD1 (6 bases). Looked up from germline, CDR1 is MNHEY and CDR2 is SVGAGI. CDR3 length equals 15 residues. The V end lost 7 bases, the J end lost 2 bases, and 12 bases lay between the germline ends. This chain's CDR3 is CASTGRGTYNSPLHF. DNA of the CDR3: TGTGCCAGCACGGGGAGGGGGACCTATAATTCACCCCTCCACTTT.